These 25 T cell receptor beta chains share one sample of origin, sequenced in a study of T cells after yellow fever vaccination (dated by TCRdb to the late 2010s). The method was 5' RACE. The sequencing machine was an Illumina HiSeq 2500. The public reads were quality trimmed at Q25 with fastp and then assembled into clones with MiXCR by TCRdb, keeping productive beta chains. Rows with one shared CDR3 protein collapse into an entry with the most common genes and DNA. Within this sample are roughly 140,000 distinct CDR3 sequences, with roughly 8% of them counted one time only. Together, the top ten hold roughly 0.73% of the sample. Read against the paper, the sample's treatment or condition label means: live attenuated yellow fever vaccine strain. Sequences were derived from CD4+ T cells sorted from PBMCs, sampled 5 days after the yellow fever booster vaccination. The receptors originated from a man in his thirties or forties who received the YFV17D yellow fever vaccine.

The table lists this clonotype with a few counts. V gene TRBV28 combines with J gene TRBJ2-1; either TRBD1 or TRBD2 may supply D (5 bases each). Germline V CDR1 and CDR2: MDHEN, SYDVKM. With 7 bases removed from V and 5 bases from J, the gap between germline ends came to 12 bases. The CDR3 is made up of 13 amino acids. CDR3 protein: CASTRGRNNEQFF. The DNA for the CDR3 is TGTGCCAGCACCCGGGGCAGGAACAATGAGCAGTTCTTC.

Comments on this clonotype: Possible read error: a much larger clone is one base away. J is TRBJ2-5 and V is TRBV15; a possible D gene is TRBD2 (5 bases). The CDR3 runs 13 residues. Per germline, CDR1 LNHNV and CDR2 YYDKDF (reference sequence). The CDR3 sequence is CTTSRGYGETQYF. In DNA form, the CDR3 reads TGTACCACCAGCAGAGGGTATGGGGAGACCCAGTACTTC.

This clonotype was recorded many times. V and J are TRBV29-1 and TRBJ2-1, with a possible D match to TRBD2 (6 bases). Trimming cost V 4 bases and J 5 bases, with 9 bases left between them. This CDR3 has 12 amino acids. Germline V gene lookup returns CDR1 SQVTM and CDR2 ANQGSEA. The CDR3 reads CSVAGVDNEQFF. The CDR3 nucleotides read TGCAGCGTTGCGGGAGTAGACAATGAGCAGTTCTTC.

This clonotype was picked up many times. V usage is TRBV30 and J usage is TRBJ2-5; 9 bases map to TRBD2. The germline V gene encodes CDR1 GTSNPN and CDR2 SVGIG (reference sequence). This CDR3 region has 14 residues. Trimming removed 0 bases from V and 5 bases from J; junction bases left unmatched: 4. CDR3 in DNA: TGTGCCTGGAGTGTAGGACTAGCGCGGGAGACCCAGTACTTC. Translated: CAWSVGLARETQYF.

The chain links TRBV29-1 to TRBJ1-4; 7 bases map to TRBD1. Germline V gene data show CDR1 as SQVTM and CDR2 as ANQGSEA. After removal of 5 bases from V and 3 bases from J, the junction contained 12 bases not matched to a gene. This CDR3 spans 16 amino acids. In nucleotides, the CDR3 is TGCAGCGTTCAACAGGGGTCGTTGGTGGCTAATGAAAAACTGTTTTTT. This encodes CSVQQGSLVANEKLFF.

This clonotype has a count of ten or more. The rearrangement joins TRBV23-1 to TRBJ2-3, with D maybe TRBD1 (5 bases). Being an ORF, TRBV23-1 has a function that is uncertain. The CDR3 extends over 15 amino acids. V gave up 9 bases and J gave up 0 bases, with 16 bases separating them. The CDR3 sequence is CASHPVGVSTDTQYF. The CDR3 DNA is TGCGCCAGTCATCCGGTAGGGGTCAGCACAGATACGCAGTATTTT.

This clonotype was found many times. The V and J genes are TRBV15 and TRBJ2-1; 7 bases are a match to TRBD2. Unmatched junction bases numbered 16, after V lost 4 bases and J lost 4 bases. Germline-derived CDR1 and CDR2 are LNHNV and YYDKDF (reference sequence). The CDR3 is 18 residues long. The DNA of the CDR3 is TGTGCCACCAGCAAGGGGAGGGCAGACGAATCTTTTTACAATGAGCAGTTCTTC. It encodes CATSKGRADESFYNEQFF.

This clonotype occurred many times. This chain joins TRBV18 and TRBJ2-1; D might be TRBD2 (5 bases). The V gene's germline CDR1 is KGHSH and CDR2 LQKENI. This CDR3 contains 16 residues. Trimming took 0 bases from V and 1 from J, leaving 10 bases between them. The CDR3 bases are TGTGCCAGCTCACCACCAGTGGGAGAATCCTACAATGAGCAGTTCTTC. Translated: CASSPPVGESYNEQFF.

Note on this clonotype: The junction shows a germline mismatch at one end, possibly a read error. The rearrangement uses TRBV7-2 and TRBJ2-7, with D possibly being TRBD2 (6 bases). CDR3 length: 14 residues. Germline V gives CDR1 SGHTA, CDR2 FQGNSA. In DNA form, the CDR3 reads TGTGCCAGCAGCCTAGCGCTAGTTCCCAACGAGCATTACTTC. Its translation: CASSLALVPNEHYF.

This clonotype came up a few times. The chain carries TRBV6-1 and TRBJ1-6; TRBD1 aligns across 7 bases. CDR3 length: 14 amino acids. V dropped 8 bases and J dropped 4; count of bases not matched to a gene: 5. Germline V gene lookup returns CDR1 MNHNS and CDR2 SASEGT. The CDR3 protein is CASRRQGYNSPLHF. DNA of the CDR3: TGTGCCAGCCGCCGACAGGGATATAATTCACCCCTCCACTTT.

Ten or more counts support this clonotype. The rearrangement links TRBV7-3 to TRBJ2-5; TRBD2 aligns across 11 bases. V trimming: 2 bases; J trimming: 1 base; junction bases outside the gene matches: 6. Looked up from germline, CDR1 is SGHTA and CDR2 is FQGTGA. This CDR3 contains 17 residues. CDR3 sequence: CASSLVGGTSGQETQYF. The CDR3 DNA reads TGTGCCAGCAGCTTAGTCGGCGGGACTAGCGGCCAAGAGACCCAGTACTTC.

This clonotype was observed many times. This chain uses TRBV20-1 with TRBJ2-1; weak D call: TRBD1 (6 bases). The CDR3 has 14 amino acids. Germline V gives CDR1 DFQATT, CDR2 SNEGSKA (reference sequence). Trimming took 5 bases from V and 9 from J, leaving 20 bases between them. CDR3 nucleotides: TGCAGTGCTTTAACCGACAGGTGGGCCGGTGAGCAGTTCTTC. Its protein product is CSALTDRWAGEQFF.

This clonotype has a count of ten or more. The V and J genes are TRBV29-1 and TRBJ2-1; 7 bases fit TRBD2. V gave up 4 bases and J gave up 8 bases; unmatched junction bases: 8. This CDR3 has 13 amino acids. The germline V gene has CDR1 SQVTM and CDR2 ANQGSEA. The CDR3 nucleotides read TGCAGCGTTGGAGGGGCTAGCGGATATGAGCAGTTCTTC. The encoded protein is CSVGGASGYEQFF.

This rearrangement joins TRBV20-1 to TRBJ2-1; 10 bases agree with TRBD2. The length of the CDR3 is 18 residues. V shed 2 bases and J 2 bases; nucleotides not matched to a gene: 12. Germline V gene sequence: CDR1 DFQATT, CDR2 SNEGSKA (reference sequence). CDR3 loop: CSARSRDSSGRAYNEQFF. CDR3 coding DNA: TGCAGTGCTAGATCCCGGGACAGCAGCGGGAGGGCCTACAATGAGCAGTTCTTC.

In its sample, this clonotype was seen many times. This rearrangement joins TRBV4-3 to TRBJ2-2; the match to TRBD1 covers 7 bases. This CDR3 is 17 amino acids long. CDR1 and CDR2 from the germline V gene are LGHNA and YSLEER. The J segment lost 2 bases and the V segment lost 0 bases, leaving 6 bases of the junction unmatched. CDR3 in amino acids: CASSQDTGQHNTGELFF. The CDR3 DNA reads as TGCGCCAGCAGCCAAGATACGGGACAGCATAACACCGGGGAGCTGTTTTTT.

This clonotype was found many times. The genes are TRBV20-1 and TRBJ1-2; D perhaps matches TRBD1 (6 bases). Trimming took 0 bases from V and 4 from J, leaving 9 bases between them. CDR1 and CDR2 (germline): DFQATT, SNEGSKA (reference sequence). The CDR3 has 13 amino acids. CDR3 sequence (DNA): TGCAGTGCTAGAGATGGGGGGGCCTATGGCTACACCTTC. Amino acid sequence: CSARDGGAYGYTF.

This clonotype was counted ten times or more. The chain is built from TRBV29-1 and TRBJ2-5; maybe TRBD1 (5 bases). CDR3 length equals 11 residues. CDR1 is SQVTM and CDR2 is ANQGSEA in the germline V gene. V lost 6 bases and J lost 5, with 10 bases in between. Here the CDR3 reads CSVGPEETQYF. The CDR3 DNA follows: TGCAGCGTGGGGCCAGAGGAGACCCAGTACTTC.

At least ten counts were recorded for this clonotype. The V call is TRBV5-4, the J call TRBJ2-4; 9 bases line up with TRBD2. The germline CDR1 and CDR2 sequences are SGHNT and YYREEE (reference sequence). There are 18 residues in the CDR3. After removal of 1 base from V and 11 bases from J, the junction contained 19 bases not matched to a gene. Here the CDR3 reads CASSLRASGNNRRIFQYF. DNA of the CDR3: TGTGCCAGCAGCTTGAGGGCTAGCGGGAACAACCGAAGAATTTTTCAGTACTTC. The full variable domain, in which reference TRBV5-4 and TRBJ2-4 provide the parts outside the CDR3, is ETGVTQSPTHLIKTRGQQVTLRCSSQSGHNTVSWYQQALGQGPQFIFQYYREEENGRGNFPPRFSGLQFPNYSSELNVNALELDDSALYLCASSLRASGNNRRIFQYFGAGTRLSVL.

Points on this clonotype: A much larger clone sits a single nucleotide away, making a read error possible. V and J are TRBV7-9 and TRBJ2-5, with a tentative D call TRBD2 (5 bases). The V end lost 0 bases, the J end lost 5 bases, and 10 bases lay between the germline ends. The CDR3 runs 14 residues. Germline assignment: CDR1 SEHNR and CDR2 FQNEAQ (reference sequence). CDR3 sequence: CASSLAGLDETQYF. The DNA for the CDR3 is TGTGCCAGCAGCTTAGCCGGACTTGACGAGACCCAGTACTTC.

In this sample, this clonotype turned up many times. The junction differs from germline at one of its ends, possibly a read error. CDR3 nucleotides: TGTGCTAGCAGCTTAGGACAGCGAACAGATACGCAGTATTTT. Translated: CASSLGQRTDTQYF. This rearrangement joins TRBV7-7 to TRBJ2-3; possible D gene TRBD1, 6 bases. The CDR3 is made up of 14 amino acids. Germline V gives CDR1 SSHAT, CDR2 FNYEAQ (reference sequence).

This clonotype showed up many times. The V gene is TRBV7-3, the J gene TRBJ2-7; TRBD1 aligns across 11 bases. Germline V CDR1 and CDR2: SGHTA, FQGTGA. V dropped 5 bases and J dropped 3; count of bases not matched to a gene: 3. The CDR3 has 14 amino acids. In DNA form, the CDR3 reads TGTGCCAGCAGCCCCGGGACAGGGGGCTACGAGCAGTACTTC. As protein: CASSPGTGGYEQYF.

This clonotype came up a few times. The chain uses TRBV20-1 and TRBJ2-7, with D possibly matching TRBD2 (6 bases). CDR1 is DFQATT, CDR2 SNEGSKA, per germline (reference sequence). Trimming took 4 bases from V and 5 from J, leaving 24 bases between them. The CDR3 spans 16 residues. The CDR3 loop reads CSAIPPFSGLGDEQYF. In DNA, the CDR3 is TGCAGTGCTATCCCTCCCTTTAGCGGCCTAGGGGACGAGCAGTACTTC.

This chain uses TRBV10-3 with TRBJ2-7; TRBD2 matches at 13 bases. This CDR3 has 14 amino acids. From germline, CDR1 is ENHRY and CDR2 SYGVKD. V trimming: 4 bases; J trimming: 7 bases; junction bases outside the gene matches: 4. The chain's CDR3 is CAISGTSGRGEQYF. The CDR3, as DNA: TGTGCCATCAGTGGGACTAGCGGGAGAGGAGAGCAGTACTTC.

In its sample, this clonotype was seen many times. The rearrangement links TRBV12-3 or TRBV12-4 to TRBJ2-1, with 13 bases that match TRBD2. The CDR3 totals 13 residues. Germline trimming cut 10 bases from V and 7 bases from J; bases unmatched to any gene: 4. CDR3 region: CATRTSGRNEQFF. The CDR3, as DNA: TGTGCCACCCGGACTAGCGGGAGAAATGAGCAGTTCTTC.

This clonotype was seen many times. The chain is built from TRBV5-1 and TRBJ2-2; 15 nucleotides align to TRBD2. V was clipped by 3 bases and J by 6 bases; unmatched bases: 3. Per the germline V gene, CDR1 is SGHRS and CDR2 is YFSETQ. The CDR3 has 16 amino acids. The CDR3 DNA sequence: TGCGCCAGCAGCTACGGACTAGCGGGAGGGCCCGGGGAGCTGTTTTTT. Protein product: CASSYGLAGGPGELFF.